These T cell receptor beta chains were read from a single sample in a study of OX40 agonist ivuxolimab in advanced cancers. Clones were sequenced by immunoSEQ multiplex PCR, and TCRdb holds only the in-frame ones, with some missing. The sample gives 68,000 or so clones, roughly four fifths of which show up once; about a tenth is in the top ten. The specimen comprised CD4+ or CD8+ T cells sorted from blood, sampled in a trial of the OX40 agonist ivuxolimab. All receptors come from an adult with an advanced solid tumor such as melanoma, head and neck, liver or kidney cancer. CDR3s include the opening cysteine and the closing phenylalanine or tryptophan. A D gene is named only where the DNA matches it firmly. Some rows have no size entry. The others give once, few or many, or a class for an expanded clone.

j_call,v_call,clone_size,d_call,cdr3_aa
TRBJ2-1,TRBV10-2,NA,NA,CASSESYNEQFF
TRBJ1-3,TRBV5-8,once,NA,CASSLGEQGNTIYF
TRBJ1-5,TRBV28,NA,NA,CASSHSSGSNQPQHF
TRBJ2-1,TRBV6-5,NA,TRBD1,CASSYEGASYNEQFF
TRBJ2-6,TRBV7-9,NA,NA,CASSPIPVLSGANVLTF
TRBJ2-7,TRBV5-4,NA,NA,CASSLGGEVSYEQYF
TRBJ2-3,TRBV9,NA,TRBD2,CASRGTSGGSSTDTQYF
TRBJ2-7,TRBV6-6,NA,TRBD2,CASSPLAGGIPEQYF
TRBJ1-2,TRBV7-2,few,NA,CASSRDRYSYGYTF
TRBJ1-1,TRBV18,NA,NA,CASSPTDGTPVF
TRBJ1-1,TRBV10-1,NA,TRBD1,CASSVGTGRGEAFF
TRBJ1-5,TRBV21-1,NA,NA,CASSKEGRAPWDQPQHF
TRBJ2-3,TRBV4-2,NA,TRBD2,CASSQGFGLAGVDTQYF
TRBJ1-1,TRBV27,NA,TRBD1,CASSSTGGTEAFF
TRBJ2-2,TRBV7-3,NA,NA,CASSLSATYNTGELFF
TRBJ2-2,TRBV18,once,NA,CASSPPEGWRSGELFF
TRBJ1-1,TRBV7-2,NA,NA,CASSLLGIHTTEAFF
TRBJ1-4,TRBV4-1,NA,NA,CASSQVDRMGLEKLFF
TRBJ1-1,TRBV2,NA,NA,CAGGGEVNTEAFF
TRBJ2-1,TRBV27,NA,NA,CASTSDLYNEQFF
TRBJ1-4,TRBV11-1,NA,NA,CASSLRSSNEKLFF
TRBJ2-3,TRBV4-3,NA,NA,CASSQDLGGYTDTQYF
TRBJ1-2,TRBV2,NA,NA,CASSEGTDNYGYTF
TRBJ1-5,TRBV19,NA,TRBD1,CATRDRDRQPQHF
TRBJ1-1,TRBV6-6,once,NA,CAALRGTEAFF
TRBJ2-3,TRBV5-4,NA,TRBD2,CASSSSGASTDTQYF
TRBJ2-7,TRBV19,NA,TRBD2,CASSIPTLAGRPYEQYF
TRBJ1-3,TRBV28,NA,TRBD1,CASSPPGGTGNTIYF
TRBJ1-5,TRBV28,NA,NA,CASSLWEGNQPQHF
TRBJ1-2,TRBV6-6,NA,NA,CASSPLGEGYTF
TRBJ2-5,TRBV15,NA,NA,CATSDRDAKETQYF
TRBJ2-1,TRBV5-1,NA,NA,CASSLEGVYEQFF
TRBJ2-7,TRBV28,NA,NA,CASSDRTHVYEQYF
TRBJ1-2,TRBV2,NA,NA,CASKRQENYGYTF
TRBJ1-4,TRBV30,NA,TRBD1,CAWSRDRNEKLFF